The entry that follows covers one T cell receptor beta chain sequence. Its antigen remains unknown. This CDR3 is 16 amino acids long. V gave up 5 bases and J gave up 0 bases, with 14 bases separating them. In germline, CDR1 is SGHTA, CDR2 FQGTGA. These data come from a study of T cell responses to AZD1222 COVID-19 vaccine. For the study at large: Pooled together were second doses at about 4 or about 12 weeks.

Overall study results and limits: Donors were largely white British and mainly female; clonal diversity was possibly underestimated. Scientists sampled the repertoires only once the peak T cell response had passed. The reported proportion of spike-specific TCRs targeting unmutated variant regions was nearly half.

This table comes from immunoSEQ multiplex PCR, and its TCRdb copy is limited to in-frame clones, with some not included. This repertoire shows 95,000 to 100,000 clones, roughly 90% found once; its top ten account for roughly 25%. The sample in question was peripheral blood, obtained on day 0 of AZD1222 vaccination. This rearrangement joins TRBV7-3 to TRBJ1-3, with D perhaps matching TRBD1 (5 bases). The sequence derives from an adult in good health. This CDR3 is CASSRGTAGSGNTIYF. Here the CDR3 DNA reads TGTGCCAGCAGCCGGGGGACCGCCGGCTCTGGAAACACCATATATTTT.